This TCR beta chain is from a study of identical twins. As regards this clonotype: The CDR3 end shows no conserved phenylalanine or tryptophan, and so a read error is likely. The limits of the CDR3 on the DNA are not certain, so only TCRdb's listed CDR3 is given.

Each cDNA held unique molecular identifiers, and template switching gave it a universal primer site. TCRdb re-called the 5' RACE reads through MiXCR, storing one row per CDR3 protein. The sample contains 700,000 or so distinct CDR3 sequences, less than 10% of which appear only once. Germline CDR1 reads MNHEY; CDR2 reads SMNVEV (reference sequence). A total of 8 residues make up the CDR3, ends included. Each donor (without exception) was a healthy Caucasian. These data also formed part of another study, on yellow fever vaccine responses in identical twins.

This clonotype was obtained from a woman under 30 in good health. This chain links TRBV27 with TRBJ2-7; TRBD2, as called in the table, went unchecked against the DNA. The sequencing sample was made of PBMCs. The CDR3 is CARALGGS.